A single sample gave rise to the 19 T cell receptor beta chains below, sequenced in a study of T-cell memory formation after mild COVID-19. TCRdb analysed the 5' RACE reads with MiXCR anew, one entry per CDR3 protein. Seen here are about 210,000 distinct CDR3 sequences, around 26% observed once, and the top ten hold about an eighth. Input material: PBMCs or a T cell subset sorted from them (not recorded which). The receptors here all came from an adult woman who had mild COVID-19 (a few samples of this study predate the infection). Cell type and time point are not known.

The gene calls are TRBV2 and TRBJ2-3; D gene ambiguous. V was shortened by 6 bases and J by 4 bases, with 11 bases between the two germline ends. The CDR3 has 13 amino acids. CDR1 and CDR2 from the germline V gene are SNHLY and FYNNEI. DNA for the CDR3: TGTGCCAGCAGGAGGATAGAAGCAGATACGCAGTATTTT. Protein: CASRRIEADTQYF.

The chain is built from TRBV7-9 and TRBJ2-3, with 10 positions matching TRBD2. The CDR3 is 15 amino acids. The germline V gene encodes CDR1 SEHNR and CDR2 FQNEAQ (reference sequence). V shed 5 bases and J 4 bases; nucleotides not matched to a gene: 6. The CDR3 loop is CASSLSGGAADTQYF. The CDR3 nucleotides read TGTGCCAGCAGCCTCAGCGGGGGGGCGGCAGATACGCAGTATTTT.

This clonotype was detected only a few times. The chain has TRBV20-1 and TRBJ1-1; D call uncertain. The CDR3 is 16 amino acids. The V end lost 0 bases, the J end lost 1 base, and 15 bases lay between the germline ends. Germline loops: CDR1 DFQATT, CDR2 SNEGSKA (reference sequence). DNA for the CDR3: TGCAGTGCTAGAGATGGTGGGCGTTATTCGAACACTGAAGCTTTCTTT. Protein: CSARDGGRYSNTEAFF.

At least ten counts were recorded for this clonotype. This chain's CDR3 is CASSSQVTDTQYF. The CDR3 coding sequence is TGCGCCAGCAGCTCACAGGTTACAGATACGCAGTATTTT. J is TRBJ2-3 and V is TRBV5-1; tentative D call: TRBD1 (5 bases). V was shortened by 3 bases and J by 3 bases, with 8 bases between the two germline ends. CDR1 and CDR2 from the germline V gene are SGHRS and YFSETQ. There are 13 residues in the CDR3.

The J gene is TRBJ2-1, the V gene TRBV6-8; TRBD2 matches 7 bases. With V trimmed by 0 bases and J by 0 bases, 20 bases remained unmatched. CDR3 length: 22 residues. Germline V gives CDR1 MNHGY, CDR2 SAAAGT. The CDR3 loop reads CASSYSSNAVKPGGSSYNEQFF. Here the CDR3 DNA reads TGTGCCAGCAGTTACTCGAGTAATGCGGTAAAGCCTGGCGGGAGCTCCTACAATGAGCAGTTCTTC.

This clonotype was seen a handful of times. The rearrangement joins TRBV4-1 to TRBJ1-1; D is undetermined. CDR1 and CDR2 (germline): MGHRA, YSYEKL. There are 14 residues in the CDR3. V lost 8 bases and J lost 4, with 17 bases in between. CDR3 residues: CASRGPLKGTEAFF. The CDR3, as DNA: TGCGCCAGCCGAGGACCTTTGAAGGGCACTGAAGCTTTCTTT.

This chain links TRBV10-3 with TRBJ2-1, with unresolved D. The germline V gene has CDR1 ENHRY and CDR2 SYGVKD. This CDR3 is 11 amino acids long. V was cut by 7 bases and J by 6 bases, with 7 bases left in between. CDR3 sequence (DNA): TGTGCCATCACAAGGTCCAATGAGCAGTTCTTC. It is translated as CAITRSNEQFF.

This sequence joins TRBV18 and TRBJ2-3; D call uncertain. Trimming removed 1 base from V and 4 bases from J, with 9 bases in between. Germline assignment: CDR1 KGHSH and CDR2 LQKENI. The CDR3 totals 14 residues. The CDR3 nucleotides are TGTGCCAGCTCACCACAATCCGTGGCAGATACGCAGTATTTT. Translation gives CASSPQSVADTQYF.

The gene calls are TRBV12-3 or TRBV12-4 and TRBJ2-2; 7 bases match TRBD2. CDR3 length: 14 residues. V dropped 11 bases and J dropped 7; count of bases not matched to a gene: 13. CDR3 bases: TGTGCCTACGGAGCGGGGATAACGAGCGGGGAGCTGTTTTTT. Amino acids: CAYGAGITSGELFF.

The V call is TRBV6-1, the J call TRBJ1-3, with a weak D call TRBD1 (5 bases). Per germline, CDR1 MNHNS and CDR2 SASEGT. V was trimmed by 5 bases and J by 4 bases, leaving 18 bases between them. The CDR3 has 16 amino acids. As DNA, the CDR3 is TGTGCCAGCAGTATTAAACAGGTCTCGGGAGGAAACACCATATATTTT. It encodes CASSIKQVSGGNTIYF.

The sample holds a few counts of this clonotype. V usage is TRBV15 and J usage is TRBJ2-1; TRBD2 matches at 13 bases. The germline V gene encodes CDR1 LNHNV and CDR2 YYDKDF (reference sequence). The V gene end was trimmed by 5 bases and the J gene end by 9 bases; junction bases not matched to a gene: 13. The CDR3 contains 17 residues. The CDR3 nucleotides are TGTGCCACCAGCTTGGGGACTAGCGGGAAGGGTTGGGGTGAGCAGTTCTTC. It is translated as CATSLGTSGKGWGEQFF.

V usage is TRBV27 and J usage is TRBJ1-1; 8 bases align to TRBD1. Trimming removed 6 bases from V and 5 bases from J; junction bases left unmatched: 14. Germline-derived CDR1 and CDR2 are MNHEY and SMNVEV (reference sequence). This CDR3 contains 16 residues. The CDR3 nucleotides read TGTGCCAGCAGCTCCGACAGGGGAACACGATGGACTGAAGCTTTCTTT. Protein: CASSSDRGTRWTEAFF.

This chain uses TRBV20-1 with TRBJ2-1; D perhaps matches TRBD2 (6 bases). The germline V gene has CDR1 DFQATT and CDR2 SNEGSKA (reference sequence). This CDR3 is built from 14 residues. Trimming took off 1 base at V and 6 bases at J, with 13 bases between the two ends. The CDR3 sequence is CSARVGGLGNEQFF. CDR3 in DNA: TGCAGTGCTAGAGTTGGGGGGTTGGGCAATGAGCAGTTCTTC.

The rearrangement uses TRBV5-1 and TRBJ1-1; TRBD1 matches at 11 bases. J was trimmed by 0 bases and V by 4 bases; bases with no gene match: 8. This CDR3 is 17 amino acids long. The V gene's germline CDR1 is SGHRS and CDR2 YFSETQ. CDR3 protein: CASSPGQGGLMNTEAFF. CDR3 sequence (DNA): TGCGCCAGCAGCCCGGGACAGGGGGGACTCATGAACACTGAAGCTTTCTTT.

The gene calls are TRBV7-8 and TRBJ2-5; D gene ambiguous. The CDR3 covers 15 residues. Trimming took off 2 bases at V and 2 bases at J, with 12 bases between the two ends. Germline assignment: CDR1 SGHVS and CDR2 FQNEAQ. CDR3 bases: TGTGCCAGCAGCTTATTGTTTAGGGCACAAGAGACCCAGTACTTC. Its protein is CASSLLFRAQETQYF.

V and J are TRBV7-3 and TRBJ1-6, with D unclear. This CDR3 region has 12 residues. Germline V gives CDR1 SGHTA, CDR2 FQGTGA. The V gene lost 5 bases and the J gene lost 10 bases, with 9 bases spanning the gap. The CDR3 DNA sequence: TGTGCCAGCAGCCCGACGGGATCACCCCTCCACTTT. As protein: CASSPTGSPLHF. Full variable domain (remainder filled in from reference TRBV7-3 and TRBJ1-6): GAGVSQTPSNKVTEKGKYVELRCDPISGHTALYWYRQSLGQGPEFLIYFQGTGAADDSGLPNDRFFAVRPEGSVSTLKIQRTERGDSAVYLCASSPTGSPLHFGNGTRLTVT.

This clonotype has only a few counts. V usage is TRBV6-5 and J usage is TRBJ1-6; TRBD1 is a possible D gene (6 bases). CDR1 MNHEY and CDR2 SVGAGI come from the germline V gene. The CDR3 has 15 amino acids. Trimming pared 4 bases from V and 6 bases from J, leaving 13 bases between. The CDR3, as DNA: TGTGCCAGCAGTTCCCCGGGGGCGGTTAATTCACCCCTCCACTTT. Amino acids: CASSSPGAVNSPLHF.

This clonotype showed up just a few times. The chain has TRBV7-8 and TRBJ2-3; D unclear. The CDR3 loop spans 17 amino acids. Germline V lookup: CDR1 SGHVS, CDR2 FQNEAQ. V lost 1 base and J 3 bases, leaving 17 bases between the germline ends. CDR3 loop: CASSLVGPRTITDTQYF. The CDR3 region has the DNA TGTGCCAGCAGCTTAGTAGGCCCCAGGACGATAACAGATACGCAGTATTTT.

The genes are TRBV27 and TRBJ1-1, with 7 bases that match TRBD1. CDR3 size: 16 residues. The germline V gene has CDR1 MNHEY and CDR2 SMNVEV (reference sequence). V gave up 7 bases and J gave up 1 base; unmatched junction bases: 12. Written as DNA, the CDR3 is TGTGCCAGCAAGGAGTGGGCAGGGGGTACGAACACTGAAGCTTTCTTT. Translated, it gives CASKEWAGGTNTEAFF.